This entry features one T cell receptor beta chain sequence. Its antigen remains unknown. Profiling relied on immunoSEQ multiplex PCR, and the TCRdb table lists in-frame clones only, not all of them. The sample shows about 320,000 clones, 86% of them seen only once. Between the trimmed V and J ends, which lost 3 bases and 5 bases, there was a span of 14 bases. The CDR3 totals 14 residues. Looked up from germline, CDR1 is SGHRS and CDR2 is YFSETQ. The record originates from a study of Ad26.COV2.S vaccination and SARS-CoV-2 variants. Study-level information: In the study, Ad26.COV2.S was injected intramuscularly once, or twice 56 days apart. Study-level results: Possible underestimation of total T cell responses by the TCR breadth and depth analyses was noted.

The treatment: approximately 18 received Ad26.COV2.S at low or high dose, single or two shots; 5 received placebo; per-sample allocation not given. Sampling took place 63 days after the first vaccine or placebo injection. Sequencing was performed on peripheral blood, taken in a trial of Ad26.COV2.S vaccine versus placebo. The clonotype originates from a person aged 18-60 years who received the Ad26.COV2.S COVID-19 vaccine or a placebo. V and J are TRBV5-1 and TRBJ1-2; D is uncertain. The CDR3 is CASSSDGSSYGYTF. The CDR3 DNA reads TGCGCCAGCAGCTCGGACGGCTCTTCTTATGGCTACACCTTC.